A selection of T cell receptor beta chains follows, all from one sample in a study of blood T cell repertoires in COVID-19. Sequencing used immunoSEQ multiplex PCR; TCRdb keeps in-frame clones, though not all of them. In the table there are roughly 240,000 clones, 86% of which are singletons. Sequencing used PBMCs or T cells enriched from blood (not recorded which). Receptors originate from a woman in her 50s who had recovered from COVID-19. Each CDR3 is given with its conserved first and last residue. The D gene is left open where the match is weak. Clone size is shown for a subset of rows, as once, few, many or a class of expanded clone.

abundance: NA; v_gene: TRBV5-1; d_gene: TRBD1; j_gene: TRBJ2-7; CDR3aa: CASSLGGTDSYEQYF; CDR3nt: TGCGCCAGCAGCTTGGGGGGGACAGACTCCTACGAGCAGTACTTC
abundance: NA; v_gene: TRBV4-1; d_gene: NA; j_gene: TRBJ1-5; CDR3aa: CASGGGINQPQHF; CDR3nt: TGCGCCAGCGGGGGGGGTATAAATCAGCCCCAGCATTTT
abundance: NA; v_gene: TRBV7-9; d_gene: NA; j_gene: TRBJ2-5; CDR3aa: CASSLAPGDTETQYF; CDR3nt: TGTGCCAGCAGCTTAGCGCCAGGGGATACAGAGACCCAGTACTTC
abundance: NA; v_gene: TRBV5-1; d_gene: NA; j_gene: TRBJ2-5; CDR3aa: CASSFSVAIQETQYF; CDR3nt: TGCGCCAGCAGCTTTTCTGTAGCGATCCAAGAGACCCAGTACTTC
abundance: NA; v_gene: TRBV27; d_gene: TRBD1; j_gene: TRBJ2-7; CDR3aa: CASSFWTGKQYF; CDR3nt: TGTGCCAGCAGTTTTTGGACAGGGAAGCAGTACTTC
abundance: NA; v_gene: TRBV7-9; d_gene: TRBD1; j_gene: TRBJ1-2; CDR3aa: CASSFDRQGGYTF; CDR3nt: TGTGCCAGCAGCTTCGATCGACAGGGTGGCTACACCTTC
abundance: NA; v_gene: TRBV5-1; d_gene: TRBD2; j_gene: TRBJ2-2; CDR3aa: CASSLGLAANTGELFF; CDR3nt: TGCGCCAGCAGCTTGGGGCTAGCGGCGAACACCGGGGAGCTGTTTTTT
abundance: NA; v_gene: TRBV19; d_gene: TRBD2; j_gene: TRBJ2-1; CDR3aa: CASSKASGAYNEQFF; CDR3nt: TGTGCCAGTAGTAAGGCTAGCGGAGCCTACAATGAGCAGTTCTTC
abundance: NA; v_gene: TRBV19; d_gene: NA; j_gene: TRBJ1-2; CDR3aa: CASKPDGANYGYTF; CDR3nt: TGTGCCAGCAAACCCGACGGAGCTAACTATGGCTACACCTTC
abundance: NA; v_gene: TRBV7-9; d_gene: NA; j_gene: TRBJ1-1; CDR3aa: CASSLSEGREAFF; CDR3nt: TGTGCCAGCAGCTTATCTGAAGGGAGAGAAGCTTTCTTT
abundance: NA; v_gene: TRBV19; d_gene: TRBD2; j_gene: TRBJ2-1; CDR3aa: CASSTSGTSGGYNEQFF; CDR3nt: TGTGCCAGTAGTACCTCCGGGACTAGCGGGGGGTACAATGAGCAGTTCTTC
abundance: NA; v_gene: TRBV3-1/TRBV3-2; d_gene: NA; j_gene: TRBJ1-6; CDR3aa: CASSQSTVGPLHF; CDR3nt: TGTGCCAGCAGCCAATCCACGGTTGGACCCCTCCACTTT
abundance: NA; v_gene: TRBV10-3; d_gene: NA; j_gene: TRBJ1-2; CDR3aa: CAISEVGLNYGYTF; CDR3nt: TGTGCCATCAGTGAGGTTGGACTGAACTATGGCTACACCTTC
abundance: NA; v_gene: TRBV19; d_gene: TRBD1; j_gene: TRBJ2-7; CDR3aa: CASSTRDRGAGQYF; CDR3nt: TGTGCCAGTAGTACCCGGGACAGGGGCGCCGGGCAGTACTTC
abundance: NA; v_gene: TRBV6-5; d_gene: NA; j_gene: TRBJ1-5; CDR3aa: CASSYREGQPQHF; CDR3nt: TGTGCCAGCAGTTACAGGGAGGGACAGCCCCAGCATTTT
abundance: NA; v_gene: TRBV7-9; d_gene: TRBD2; j_gene: TRBJ2-1; CDR3aa: CASRSPGLAEYNEQFF; CDR3nt: TGTGCCAGCAGGTCACCGGGACTAGCAGAATACAATGAGCAGTTCTTC
abundance: NA; v_gene: TRBV18; d_gene: NA; j_gene: TRBJ1-2; CDR3aa: CASSPPVLRYGYTF; CDR3nt: TGTGCCAGCTCACCACCGGTACTCCGCTATGGCTACACCTTC
abundance: NA; v_gene: TRBV9; d_gene: NA; j_gene: TRBJ2-5; CDR3aa: CASRSGTGEETQYF; CDR3nt: TGTGCCAGCCGATCGGGGACGGGGGAGGAGACCCAGTACTTC
abundance: NA; v_gene: TRBV9; d_gene: NA; j_gene: TRBJ1-3; CDR3aa: CASSTGASGNTIYF; CDR3nt: TGTGCCAGCAGTACAGGCGCCTCTGGAAACACCATATATTTT
abundance: NA; v_gene: TRBV10-1; d_gene: TRBD2; j_gene: TRBJ2-3; CDR3aa: CASATGTSGRSALGDTQYF; CDR3nt: TGCGCCAGCGCTACCGGGACTAGCGGGAGGTCGGCCCTCGGGGATACGCAGTATTTT
abundance: few; v_gene: TRBV6-5; d_gene: NA; j_gene: TRBJ2-3; CDR3aa: CASTRTADTQYF; CDR3nt: TGTGCCAGCACCCGGACAGCGGATACGCAGTATTTT
abundance: once; v_gene: TRBV4-3; d_gene: NA; j_gene: TRBJ2-7; CDR3aa: CASSQDSSYSYEQYF; CDR3nt: TGCGCCAGCAGCCAAGATTCTTCCTACTCCTACGAGCAGTACTTC